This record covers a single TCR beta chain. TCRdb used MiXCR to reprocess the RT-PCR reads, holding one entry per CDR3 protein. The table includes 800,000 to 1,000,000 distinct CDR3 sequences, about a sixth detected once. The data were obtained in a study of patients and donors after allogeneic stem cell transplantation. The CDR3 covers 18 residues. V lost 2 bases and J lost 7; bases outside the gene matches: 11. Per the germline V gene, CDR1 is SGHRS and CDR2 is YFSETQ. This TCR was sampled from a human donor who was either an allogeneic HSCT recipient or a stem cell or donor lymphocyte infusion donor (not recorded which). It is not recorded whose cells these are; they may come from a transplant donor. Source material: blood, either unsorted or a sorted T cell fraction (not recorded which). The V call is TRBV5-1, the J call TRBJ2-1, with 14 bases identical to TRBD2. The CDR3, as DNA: TGCGCCAGCAGCTTCACCCCGGGACTAGCGGGAGTAAGGAATGAGCAGTTCTTC. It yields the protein CASSFTPGLAGVRNEQFF.